Listed below are T cell receptor beta chains from one sample, sequenced in a study of radiotherapy plus CTLA-4 blockade in lung cancer. Clones were sequenced by immunoSEQ multiplex PCR, and TCRdb holds only the in-frame ones, with some missing. The sample includes 20,000 to 25,000 clones, approximately 74% seen only once; the top ten take roughly 3%. This specimen was peripheral blood, taken from a patient treated with radiotherapy plus ipilimumab. Source of these receptors: a human donor with non-small cell lung cancer whose response to radiotherapy plus ipilimumab could not be evaluated. Each CDR3 is given with its conserved first and last residue. Each record gives: V gene, J gene, D gene, clone size, CDR3 DNA, CDR3 protein. A D gene is named only where the DNA matches it firmly. Where a row states a size, it is once, few, many or the class of an expanded clone; other rows omit it.

TRBV29-1	TRBJ2-1	TRBD2	.	TGCAGCGCCCGAGGGGTGGAGCGGGGTCCCGCTAATGAGCAGTTCTTC	CSARGVERGPANEQFF
TRBV27	TRBJ1-5	.	.	TGTGCCAGCAGTCAAGACAGTTATCAGCCCCAGCATTTT	CASSQDSYQPQHF
TRBV28	TRBJ1-4	.	few	TGTGCCAGCGGTGGTGGCGGAGCAACTAATGAAAAACTGTTTTTT	CASGGGGATNEKLFF
TRBV18	TRBJ1-4	TRBD1	few	TGTGCCAGCTCATCACAGGGGGTCGGCGGGGAAAAACTGTTTTTT	CASSSQGVGGEKLFF
TRBV6-6	TRBJ1-3	.	few	TGTGCCAGCGGAGCAAACGGAGGAAACACCATATATTTT	CASGANGGNTIYF
TRBV14	TRBJ2-1	.	few	TGTGCCAGCAGCCAAGTTTTGGGGGCTGGGCAGGGGAGCTCCTACAATGAGCAGTTCTTC	CASSQVLGAGQGSSYNEQFF
TRBV2	TRBJ1-1	.	.	TGTGCCAGCATACCGCGGCAGGGATTGAACACTGAAGCTTTCTTT	CASIPRQGLNTEAFF
TRBV10-1	TRBJ2-1	TRBD2	.	TGCGCCAGCAGTGGTGGGCTAGCGGGCCGCTCCTACAATGAGCAGTTCTTC	CASSGGLAGRSYNEQFF
TRBV5-4	TRBJ2-5	TRBD2	.	TGTGCCAGCAGCCAAGGCGGGAGGGGAATAGAGACCCAGTACTTC	CASSQGGRGIETQYF
TRBV25-1	TRBJ2-3	TRBD1	.	TGTGCCAGCAGGCGGCAGGGGGCAGATACGCAGTATTTT	CASRRQGADTQYF